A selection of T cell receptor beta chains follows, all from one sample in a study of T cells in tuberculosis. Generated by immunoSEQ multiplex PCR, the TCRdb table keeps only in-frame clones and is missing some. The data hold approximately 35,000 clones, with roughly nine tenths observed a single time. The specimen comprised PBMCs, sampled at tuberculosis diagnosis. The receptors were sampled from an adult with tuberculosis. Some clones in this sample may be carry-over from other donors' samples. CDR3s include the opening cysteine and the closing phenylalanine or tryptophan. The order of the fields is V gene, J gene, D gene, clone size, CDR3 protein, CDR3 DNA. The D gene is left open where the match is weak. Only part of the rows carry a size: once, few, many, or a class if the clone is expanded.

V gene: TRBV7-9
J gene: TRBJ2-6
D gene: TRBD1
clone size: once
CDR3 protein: CASRRQGLSSGANVLTF
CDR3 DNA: TGTGCCAGCAGACGACAGGGCCTAAGCTCTGGGGCCAACGTCCTGACTTTC

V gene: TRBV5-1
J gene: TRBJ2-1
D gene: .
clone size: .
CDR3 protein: CASSLQTGGHNEQFF
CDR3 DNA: TGCGCCAGCAGCCTACAGACAGGCGGACACAATGAGCAGTTCTTC

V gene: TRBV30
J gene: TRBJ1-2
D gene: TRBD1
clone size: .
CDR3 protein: CAWRSQGADGYTF
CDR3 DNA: TGTGCCTGGAGGTCTCAGGGGGCGGATGGCTACACCTTC

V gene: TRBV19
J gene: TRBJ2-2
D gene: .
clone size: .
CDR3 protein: CASNGGELFF
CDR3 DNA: TGTGCCAGTAACGGCGGGGAGCTGTTTTTT

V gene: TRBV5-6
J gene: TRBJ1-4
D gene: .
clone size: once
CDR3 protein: CASSWKVQGPRGLFF
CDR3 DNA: TGTGCCAGCAGCTGGAAGGTACAGGGCCCGAGGGGACTGTTTTTT

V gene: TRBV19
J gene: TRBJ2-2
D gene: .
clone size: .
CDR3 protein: CASSSGGGANTGELFF
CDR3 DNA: TGTGCCAGTAGTAGCGGGGGCGGAGCGAACACCGGGGAGCTGTTTTTT

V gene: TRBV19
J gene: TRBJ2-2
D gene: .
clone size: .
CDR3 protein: CASSIRGMGGTGELFF
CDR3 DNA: TGTGCCAGTAGTATAAGAGGAATGGGGGGTACCGGGGAGCTGTTTTTT

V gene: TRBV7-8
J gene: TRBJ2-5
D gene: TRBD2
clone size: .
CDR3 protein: CASSAHPIRGDGTQYF
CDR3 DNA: TGTGCCAGCAGCGCCCACCCCATCCGGGGGGACGGGACCCAGTACTTC

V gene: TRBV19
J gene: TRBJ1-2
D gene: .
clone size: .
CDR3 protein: CASSIEALGYTF
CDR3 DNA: TGTGCCAGTAGTATAGAAGCGTTGGGCTACACCTTC

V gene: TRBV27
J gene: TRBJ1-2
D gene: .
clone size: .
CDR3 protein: CASSLIPGNRNYGYTF
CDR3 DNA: TGTGCCAGCAGTTTGATCCCAGGGAATCGCAACTATGGCTACACCTTC

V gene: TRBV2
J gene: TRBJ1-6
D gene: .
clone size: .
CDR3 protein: CASSVEGQGSPLHF
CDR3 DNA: TGTGCCAGCAGTGTGGAGGGTCAGGGTTCACCCCTCCACTTT

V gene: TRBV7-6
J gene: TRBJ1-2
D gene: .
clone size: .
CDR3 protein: CASSPGQPYGYTF
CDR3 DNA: TGTGCCAGCAGCCCCGGACAGCCTTATGGCTACACCTTC

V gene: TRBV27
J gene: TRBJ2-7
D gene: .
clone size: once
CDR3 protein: CASRSDSSYEQYF
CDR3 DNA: TGTGCCAGCAGATCGGACAGCTCCTACGAGCAGTACTTC

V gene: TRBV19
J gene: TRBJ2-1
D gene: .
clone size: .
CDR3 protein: CASSIGAVYNNEQFF
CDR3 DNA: TGTGCCAGTAGTATAGGGGCAGTGTACAACAATGAGCAGTTCTTC

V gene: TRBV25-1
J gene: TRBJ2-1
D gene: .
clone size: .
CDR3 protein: CASSRAGEYNEQFF
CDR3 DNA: TGTGCCAGCAGTAGGGCAGGGGAGTACAATGAGCAGTTCTTC

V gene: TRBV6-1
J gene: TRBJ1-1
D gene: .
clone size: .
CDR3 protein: CASSEAPGVGTEAFF
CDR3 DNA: TGTGCCAGCAGTGAAGCGCCAGGGGTGGGGACTGAAGCTTTCTTT

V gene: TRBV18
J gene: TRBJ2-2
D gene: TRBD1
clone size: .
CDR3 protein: CASSPPSTGSGELFF
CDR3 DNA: TGTGCCAGCTCACCACCGTCGACAGGGTCCGGGGAGCTGTTTTTT

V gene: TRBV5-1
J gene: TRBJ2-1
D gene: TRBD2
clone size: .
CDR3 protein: CASSTGTSGEYNEQFF
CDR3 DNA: TGCGCCAGCAGCACCGGGACTAGCGGGGAGTACAATGAGCAGTTCTTC

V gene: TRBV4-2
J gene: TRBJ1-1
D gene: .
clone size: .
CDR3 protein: CASSQVPGIVGLNTEAFF
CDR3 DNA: TGTGCCAGCAGCCAAGTCCCGGGTATAGTAGGACTCAACACTGAAGCTTTCTTT

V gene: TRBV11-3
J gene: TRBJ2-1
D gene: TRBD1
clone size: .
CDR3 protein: CASSLDGQVAYNEQFF
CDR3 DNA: TGTGCCAGCAGCTTAGACGGACAGGTAGCCTACAATGAGCAGTTCTTC

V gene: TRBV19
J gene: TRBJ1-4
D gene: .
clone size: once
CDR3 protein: CASSISRDKKKLFF
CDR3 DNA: TGTGCCAGTAGTATATCCAGGGATAAGAAAAAACTGTTTTTT

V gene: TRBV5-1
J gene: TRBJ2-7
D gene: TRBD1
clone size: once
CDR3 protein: CASSLTRQGHSYEQYF
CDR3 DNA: TGCGCCAGCAGCTTGACCCGACAGGGCCACTCCTACGAGCAGTACTTC

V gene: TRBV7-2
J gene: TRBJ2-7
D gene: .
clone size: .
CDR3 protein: CASSMDQGNNYEQYF
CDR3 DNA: TGTGCCAGCAGTATGGACCAGGGAAACAACTACGAGCAGTACTTC

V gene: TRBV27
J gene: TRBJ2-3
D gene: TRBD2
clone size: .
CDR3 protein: CASSSYVTSGGGDTQYF
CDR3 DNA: TGTGCCAGCAGTTCCTATGTGACTAGCGGGGGTGGAGATACGCAGTATTTT

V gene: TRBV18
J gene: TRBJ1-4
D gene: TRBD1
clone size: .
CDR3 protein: CASSQQGAANEKLFF
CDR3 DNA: TGTGCCAGCTCTCAACAGGGGGCGGCTAATGAAAAACTGTTTTTT

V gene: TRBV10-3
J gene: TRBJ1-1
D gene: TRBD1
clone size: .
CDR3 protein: CAISQGSGGNTEAFF
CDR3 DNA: TGTGCCATCAGCCAAGGATCAGGGGGGAACACTGAAGCTTTCTTT

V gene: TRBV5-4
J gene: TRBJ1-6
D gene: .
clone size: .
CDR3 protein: CASRSGTSQSPLHF
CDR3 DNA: TGTGCCAGCAGATCCGGGACATCGCAATCACCCCTCCACTTT

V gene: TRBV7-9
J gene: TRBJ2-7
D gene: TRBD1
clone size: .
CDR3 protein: CASTTGTEVYEQYF
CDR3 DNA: TGTGCCAGCACCACCGGGACAGAAGTTTACGAGCAGTACTTC

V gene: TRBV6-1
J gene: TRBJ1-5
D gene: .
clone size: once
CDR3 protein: CASSEVGGGQPQHF
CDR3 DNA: TGTGCCAGCAGTGAAGTGGGGGGTGGACAGCCCCAGCATTTT